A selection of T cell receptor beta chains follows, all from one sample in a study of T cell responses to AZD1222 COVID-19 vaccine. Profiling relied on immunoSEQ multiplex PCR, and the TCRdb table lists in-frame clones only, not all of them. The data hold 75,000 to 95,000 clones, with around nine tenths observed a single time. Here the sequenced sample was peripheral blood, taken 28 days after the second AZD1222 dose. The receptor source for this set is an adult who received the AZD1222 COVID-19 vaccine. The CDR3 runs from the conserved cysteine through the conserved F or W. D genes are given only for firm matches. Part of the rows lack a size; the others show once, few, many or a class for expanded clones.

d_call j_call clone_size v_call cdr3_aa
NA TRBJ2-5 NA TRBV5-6 CASSLGIQETQYF
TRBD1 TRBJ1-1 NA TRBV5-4 CASSSPGQGNTEAFF
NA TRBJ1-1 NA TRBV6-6 CASSYPINLFNTEAFF
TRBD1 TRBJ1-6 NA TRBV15 CATSSRTGSHSPLHF
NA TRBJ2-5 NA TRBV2 CASSAWDVGQETQYF
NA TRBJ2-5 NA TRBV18 CASSPTSEFFQGQYF
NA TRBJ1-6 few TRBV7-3 CASSLDSPSPLHF
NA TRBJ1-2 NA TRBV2 CASSVGQSANYGYTF
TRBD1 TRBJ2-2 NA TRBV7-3 CASSLIMGQGITGELFF
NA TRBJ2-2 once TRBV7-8 CASKRGTNTGELFF
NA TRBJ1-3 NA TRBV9 CASSRSGNTIYF
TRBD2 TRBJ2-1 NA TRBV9 CASSPLAGAYNEQFF
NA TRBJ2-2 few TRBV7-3 CASSLSMWGSANTGELFF
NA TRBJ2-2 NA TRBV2 CASMGVGKRNTGELFF
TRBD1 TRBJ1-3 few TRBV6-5 CASSLTGLNGNTIYF